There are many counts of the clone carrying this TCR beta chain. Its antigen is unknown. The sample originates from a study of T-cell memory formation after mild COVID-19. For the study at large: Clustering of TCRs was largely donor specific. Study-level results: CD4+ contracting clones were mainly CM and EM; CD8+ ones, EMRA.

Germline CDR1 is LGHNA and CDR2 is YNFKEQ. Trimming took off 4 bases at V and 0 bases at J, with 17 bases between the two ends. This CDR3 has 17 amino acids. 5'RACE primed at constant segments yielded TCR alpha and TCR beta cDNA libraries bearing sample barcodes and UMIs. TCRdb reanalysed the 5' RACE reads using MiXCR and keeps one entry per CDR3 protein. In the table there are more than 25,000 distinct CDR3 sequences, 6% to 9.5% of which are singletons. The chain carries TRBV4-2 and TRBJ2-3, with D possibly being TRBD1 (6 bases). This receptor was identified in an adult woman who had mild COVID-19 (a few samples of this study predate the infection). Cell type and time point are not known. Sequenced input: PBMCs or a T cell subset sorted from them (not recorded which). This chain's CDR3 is CASSPFTGQLSTDTQYF. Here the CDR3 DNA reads TGTGCCAGCAGCCCATTTACCGGACAGCTAAGCACAGATACGCAGTATTTT.